This T cell receptor (beta chain) was obtained from a study of blood T cells in healthy people across ages. Per-sample PBMC isolation yielded at least 6.5 million cells. Alongside a J-beta primer mix, a sample-barcoded 5' primer served in a second PCR lasting about 7 to 11 cycles. Every cDNA molecule bore a tag from a template-switch adaptor containing 12 random nucleotides. Each CDR3 protein is one row after TCRdb ran MiXCR on the 5' RACE reads. The table records hundreds of thousands of distinct CDR3 sequences, about 32% of them present only once. CDR1 and CDR2 (germline): KGHDR, SFDVKD. V gave up 3 bases and J gave up 0 bases, with 6 bases separating them. This CDR3 contains 14 residues.

The source of this sequence is a woman older than 75 in good health. This rearrangement joins TRBV24-1 to TRBJ2-3, with D possibly being TRBD2 (6 bases). Specimen: blood. The CDR3 loop is CATSDRGSTDTQYF. In nucleotides, the CDR3 is TGTGCCACCAGTGATCGGGGGAGCACAGATACGCAGTATTTT.